The text below deals with one T cell receptor (beta chain). The sample belongs to a study of blood T cell repertoires in COVID-19. In the study overall: Nucleic acid was either cDNA or gDNA, and it came from T cells, B-cell-depleted T cells, or PBMCs.

The V end was cut by 6 bases, the J end by 6 bases, with 14 bases between. Germline V gene data show CDR1 as MNHEY and CDR2 as SVGEGT. This CDR3 has 13 residues. Generated by immunoSEQ multiplex PCR, the TCRdb table keeps only in-frame clones and is missing some. The table has about 300,000 clones, just over 90% seen once; the top ten hold 2% to 2.5%. V gene TRBV6-2 or TRBV6-3 combines with J gene TRBJ1-2, with a possible D match to TRBD1 (6 bases). The sequenced material came from peripheral blood. This TCR derives from a woman under 40 with COVID-19, enrolled during active disease. CDR3 protein: CASSLYRVHGYTF. CDR3 DNA: TGTGCCAGCAGCCTATACAGGGTCCATGGCTACACCTTC.